This TCR beta chain was sequenced during a study of shared clonotypes between healthy human individuals. TCRdb keeps only in-frame clones here, not all; method: immunoSEQ multiplex PCR. The data show about 2 million clones, with over 85% seen just once and 0.13% held by the top ten. Germline V gene sequence: CDR1 MDHEN, CDR2 SYDVKM. The CDR3 loop spans 15 amino acids. The junction had 9 bases not matched to a gene; V was cut back by 6 bases and J by 4 bases. The chain joins TRBV28 to TRBJ2-7; 10 bases map to TRBD1. This receptor was identified in a man aged 18 to 35 in good health. Sample: naive CD4+ T cells sorted from blood. The subset was: CD45RA+ positively selected. As DNA, the CDR3 is TGTGCCAGCAGGCTGGCCGGGACAGGGGCATACGAGCAGTACTTC. It translates to CASRLAGTGAYEQYF.